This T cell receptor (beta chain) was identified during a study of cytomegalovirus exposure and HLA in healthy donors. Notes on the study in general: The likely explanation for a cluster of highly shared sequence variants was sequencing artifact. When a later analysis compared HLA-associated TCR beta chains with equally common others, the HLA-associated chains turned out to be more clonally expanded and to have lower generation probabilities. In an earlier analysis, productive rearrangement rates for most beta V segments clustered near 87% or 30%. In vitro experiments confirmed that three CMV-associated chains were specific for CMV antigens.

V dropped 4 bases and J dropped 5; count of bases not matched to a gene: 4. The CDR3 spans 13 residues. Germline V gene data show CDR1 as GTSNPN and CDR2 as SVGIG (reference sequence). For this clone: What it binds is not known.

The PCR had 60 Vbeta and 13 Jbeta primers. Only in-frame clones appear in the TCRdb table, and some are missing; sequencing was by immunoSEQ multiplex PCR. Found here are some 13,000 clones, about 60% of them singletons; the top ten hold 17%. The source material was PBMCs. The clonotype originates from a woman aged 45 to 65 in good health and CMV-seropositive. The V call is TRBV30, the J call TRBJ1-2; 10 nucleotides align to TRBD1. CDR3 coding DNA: TGTGCCTGGACCGAGGACAGGGGGTATGGCTACACCTTC. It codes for CAWTEDRGYGYTF.